The rows below give T cell receptor beta chains drawn from one sample of a study of blood T cell repertoires in COVID-19. Sequencing was performed with immunoSEQ multiplex PCR; in TCRdb, only in-frame clones are kept and a portion is missing. In the table there are roughly 320,000 clones, approximately 86% of which are singletons. Sample: peripheral blood. The receptors originated from a man aged 65-85 years with acute or convalescent COVID-19. Each CDR3 is given with its conserved first and last residue. The order of the fields is V gene, J gene, clone size, D gene, CDR3 DNA, CDR3 protein. A D gene is named only where the DNA matches it firmly. Where a row states a size, it is once, few, many or the class of an expanded clone; other rows omit it.

TRBV3-1/TRBV3-2	TRBJ2-7	once	TRBD1	TGTGCCAGCAGAAACGGGACAGGGGGTTACGAGCAGTACTTC	CASRNGTGGYEQYF
TRBV7-2	TRBJ2-3	.	TRBD2	TGTGCCAGCAGCTTCACGAGCGGGGGGGCTGCAGATACGCAGTATTTT	CASSFTSGGAADTQYF
TRBV27	TRBJ2-5	once	.	TGTGCCAGCAGTGGAGCTGGGAGTGGAGAGACCCAGTACTTC	CASSGAGSGETQYF
TRBV5-4	TRBJ2-5	.	.	TGTGCCAGCAGCTTGGCCGGGATTCGGCAAGAGACCCAGTACTTC	CASSLAGIRQETQYF
TRBV11-2	TRBJ1-5	once	.	TGTGCCAGCAGCCCAGGGGTCGGCAATCAGCCCCAGCATTTT	CASSPGVGNQPQHF
TRBV5-1	TRBJ1-6	.	TRBD1	TGCGCCAGCAGCTTACAGGGGAGAGTCCCCCTCCACTTT	CASSLQGRVPLHF
TRBV7-7	TRBJ2-1	.	.	TGTGCCAGCAGCTTAGATCTGGCTTTGAACAATGAGCAGTTCTTC	CASSLDLALNNEQFF
TRBV12-3/TRBV12-4	TRBJ1-5	.	.	TGTGCCAGCAGGACAGGCTCAAATCAGCCCCAGCATTTT	CASRTGSNQPQHF
TRBV29-1	TRBJ1-2	.	TRBD1	TGCAGCGTTGAAGATCGAGGTGGACAGGTCGGTGGCTACACCTTC	CSVEDRGGQVGGYTF
TRBV29-1	TRBJ2-1	.	.	TGCAGCGCCAGTCGAGGGGACATCGCATACAATGAGCAGTTCTTC	CSASRGDIAYNEQFF
TRBV27	TRBJ2-6	.	.	TGTGCCAGCAGTCTAAGCTCTGGGGCCAACGTCCTGACTTTC	CASSLSSGANVLTF
TRBV5-4	TRBJ2-5	.	TRBD2	TGTGCCAGCAGCTTGGCCCCTAGCGGGGGACAAGAGACCCAGTACTTC	CASSLAPSGGQETQYF
TRBV10-3	TRBJ2-2	.	TRBD2	TGTGCCATCAGCGCACTAGCGGGAGGTCGGACCGGGGAGCTGTTTTTT	CAISALAGGRTGELFF
TRBV3-1/TRBV3-2	TRBJ1-1	.	.	TGTGCCAGCAGCCTAGGGGCCGGGAACACTGAAGCTTTCTTT	CASSLGAGNTEAFF
TRBV27	TRBJ2-3	.	.	TGTGCCAGCAGTTCCTACACAGATACGCAGTATTTT	CASSSYTDTQYF
TRBV11-2	TRBJ2-2	.	TRBD1	TGTGCCAGCAGTCAACAGGGGCCCGGGGAGCTGTTTTTT	CASSQQGPGELFF
TRBV9	TRBJ2-1	.	TRBD2	TGTGCCAGCAGCGTAGGACTAGCGCGCGACAATGAGCAGTTCTTC	CASSVGLARDNEQFF
TRBV6-4	TRBJ1-3	.	.	TGTGCCAGCACGGAGGCAAGCGCGGGGCCGGGTGGAAACACCATATATTTT	CASTEASAGPGGNTIYF
TRBV10-3	TRBJ1-3	.	TRBD1	TGTGCCATCAGAAAAGGACAGGGGGCCCTTCTCGCTGGAAACACCATATATTTT	CAIRKGQGALLAGNTIYF
TRBV5-1	TRBJ1-3	.	.	TGCGCCAGCAGCTTGGGGGGCGACTCTGGAAACACCATATATTTT	CASSLGGDSGNTIYF
TRBV5-1	TRBJ1-1	.	TRBD1	TGCGCCAGCAGCTGGACAGGGGAGAACACTGAAGCTTTCTTT	CASSWTGENTEAFF
TRBV27	TRBJ1-5	.	TRBD1	TGTGCCAGCAGAGACAGGGGTTATGGAAATCAGCCCCAGCATTTT	CASRDRGYGNQPQHF